The clone carrying this T cell receptor (beta chain) was detected once. The data belong to a study of T cell responses to AZD1222 COVID-19 vaccine. Looking at the study overall: Pooled in the analysis were second doses at about 4 or about 12 weeks.

The table came from immunoSEQ multiplex PCR; TCRdb's copy has only in-frame clones and leaves some out. The sample yields 150,000 to 200,000 clones, 90% to 95% seen once. The clonotype originates from an adult in good health. The specimen was peripheral blood, collected on day 0 of AZD1222 vaccination.

The DNA for the CDR3 is TGCGCCAGCAGCTTGTTAACAGAATCGGACCTCCACTTT. Its protein product is CASSLLTESDLHF. The chain carries TRBV5-1 and TRBJ1-6, with D unresolved. This CDR3 has 13 amino acids. V lost 1 base and J lost 15, with 14 bases in between. Germline V gene data show CDR1 as SGHRS and CDR2 as YFSETQ.